The 10 T cell receptor beta chains reported below all come from one sample, sequenced in a study of blood T cell repertoires in COVID-19. Sequencing used immunoSEQ multiplex PCR; TCRdb keeps in-frame clones, though not all of them. The data contain about 350,000 clones, roughly 87% of them singletons. Sequencing was done on a sample of PBMCs or T cells enriched from blood (not recorded which). These receptors were taken from a woman aged 30 to 39 who had recovered from COVID-19.

J is TRBJ2-5 and V is TRBV4-1; the D gene is possibly TRBD1 (6 bases). Germline CDR1 MGHRA, CDR2 YSYEKL. Between the trimmed V and J ends, which lost 0 bases and 2 bases, there was a span of 16 bases. The CDR3 spans 17 residues. The CDR3, as DNA: TGCGCCAGCAGCCAAGATCCAGGGGTTTTGTCGCAAGAGACCCAGTACTTC. It translates to CASSQDPGVLSQETQYF.

The chain carries TRBV7-2 and TRBJ1-5; 8 positions agree with TRBD1. This CDR3 is 15 amino acids long. Germline trimming cut 1 base from V and 5 bases from J; bases unmatched to any gene: 4. Germline V gene sequence: CDR1 SGHTA, CDR2 FQGNSA. CDR3 nucleotides: TGTGCCAGCAGCTTAGGGACAGGGTTTCATCAGCCCCAGCATTTT. Its protein is CASSLGTGFHQPQHF.

This clone was recorded only once. The V and J genes are TRBV11-1 and TRBJ2-5; 8 nucleotides align to TRBD2. Looked up from germline, CDR1 is SGHAT and CDR2 is FQDESV (reference sequence). The CDR3 runs to 15 residues. Germline trimming cut 7 bases from V and 5 bases from J; bases unmatched to any gene: 12. In DNA, the CDR3 is TGTGCCAGCACCCCCACTCCCAGCGGGAGTGAGACCCAGTACTTC. Its translation: CASTPTPSGSETQYF.

This clone appeared once. V and J are TRBV9 and TRBJ2-3, with D unresolved. Trimming removed 4 bases at V and 2 bases at J, with 17 bases between. The germline V gene encodes CDR1 SGDLS and CDR2 YYNGEE. This CDR3 contains 16 residues. This chain's CDR3 is CASSFNSPAFTDTQYF. The CDR3 DNA reads TGTGCCAGCAGCTTCAACAGTCCAGCTTTCACAGATACGCAGTATTTT.

The rearrangement joins TRBV11-3 to TRBJ2-3; weak D call: TRBD2 (6 bases). The CDR3 contains 13 residues. Between the trimmed V and J ends, which lost 3 bases and 5 bases, there was a span of 9 bases. Germline lookup yields CDR1 SGHNT and CDR2 YENEEA. CDR3 in amino acids: CASSLGGRDTQYF. The CDR3 nucleotides read TGTGCCAGCAGCTTGGGGGGAAGAGATACGCAGTATTTT.

The chain carries TRBV27 and TRBJ1-1; TRBD1 matches 12 bases. The CDR3 spans 19 residues. In germline, CDR1 is MNHEY, CDR2 SMNVEV (reference sequence). Trimming removed 2 bases from V and 2 bases from J; junction bases left unmatched: 12. The CDR3 coding sequence is TGTGCCAGCAGTTTAATGGGGGGACAGGGGGCGATTGTAAACACTGAAGCTTTCTTT. Amino acids: CASSLMGGQGAIVNTEAFF.

V is TRBV10-3 and J is TRBJ2-7; weak D call: TRBD2 (6 bases). Germline CDR1 and CDR2: ENHRY and SYGVKD. Trimming left V 10 bases short and J 7 bases short, with 17 bases between. The CDR3 covers 12 residues. CDR3 sequence: CASTGLQMEQYF. In DNA, the CDR3 is TGTGCCAGTACGGGACTCCAGATGGAGCAGTACTTC.

This rearrangement joins TRBV28 to TRBJ2-3, with 8 bases lining up with TRBD2. Germline CDR1 is MDHEN and CDR2 is SYDVKM. Trimming removed 3 bases from V and 5 bases from J; junction bases left unmatched: 4. The CDR3 is 14 residues long. CDR3 nucleotides: TGTGCCAGCAGTTTCCTAGCGGGTCAAGATACGCAGTATTTT. The encoded protein is CASSFLAGQDTQYF.

This clone showed up just a few times. An end of the junction does not agree with germline; a read error may underlie this. V usage is TRBV19 and J usage is TRBJ1-1; the D gene is possibly TRBD1 (6 bases). This CDR3 is built from 11 residues. CDR1 LNHDA and CDR2 SQIVND come from the germline V gene (reference sequence). The CDR3 loop is CASSTAGARLF. Written as DNA, the CDR3 is TGTGCCAGTAGTACGGCAGGGGCGCGACTCTTT.

The chain couples TRBV28 to TRBJ1-2; TRBD1 matches 9 bases. This CDR3 is 13 amino acids long. Germline CDR1 and CDR2: MDHEN and SYDVKM. V gave up 4 bases and J gave up 5 bases; unmatched junction bases: 2. The CDR3 loop reads CASSYGQGYGYTF. CDR3 nucleotide sequence: TGTGCCAGCAGTTATGGACAGGGGTATGGCTACACCTTC.